This TCR beta chain was recorded in a study of blood T cell repertoires in COVID-19. Per the original methods: It was from reference gene primer amplification that nucleated cell counts were estimated. This table comes from immunoSEQ multiplex PCR, and its TCRdb copy is limited to in-frame clones, with some not included. V, J and clone size derive from that table, while D and trimming were established from the DNA sequence. This table has about 370,000 clones, 85% to 90% appearing once. The V gene lost 2 bases and the J gene lost 4 bases, with 11 bases spanning the gap. Looked up from germline, CDR1 is GTSNPN and CDR2 is SVGIG (reference sequence). The CDR3 is 14 residues long. Participants spanned ages about 18 to 100 years and resided in roughly 22 US areas.

Sequencing was done on a sample of PBMCs or T cells enriched from blood (not recorded which). This receptor was identified in a woman in her 30s who had recovered from COVID-19. J is TRBJ2-2 and V is TRBV30; D remains ambiguous. The CDR3 region is CAWSWRHSTGELFF. For the CDR3, the DNA is TGTGCCTGGAGTTGGCGACACTCCACCGGGGAGCTGTTTTTT.